The clone carrying this T cell receptor beta chain was counted at least ten times. The antigen remains unidentified. This entry comes from a study of breast tumors, draining lymph nodes, adjacent tissues. The study, taken as a whole, reports: Tumor TCR diversity was below lymph nodes but above nontumor tissue. Tumor and nontumor repertoires were significantly more similar in luminal-like than in basal-like breast cancer.

Axillary draining lymph nodes of breast cancer patients supplied the node samples. TCRdb reprocessed the multiplex PCR reads via MiXCR and lists one record per CDR3 protein. There are fewer than 150,000 distinct CDR3 sequences in the sample; 21% occur only once, and 2.2% lies in the top ten. The CDR3 covers 12 residues. The V and J ends lost 2 bases and 9 bases respectively, with 14 bases between them. CDR1 is SQVTM and CDR2 is ANQGSEA in the germline V gene. The chain carries TRBV29-1 and TRBJ2-7, with D possibly being TRBD1 or TRBD2 (6 bases each). Sequencing input: axillary lymph node tissue. This receptor was taken from a female donor with breast cancer. Some clones in this sample may be carry-over from other donors' samples. The CDR3 sequence: CSVESRGAGQYF. For the CDR3, the DNA is TGCAGCGTTGAAAGTAGGGGGGCGGGGCAGTACTTC.